Sequencing of this T cell receptor (beta chain) was carried out in a study of blood T cell repertoires in COVID-19. Across the study: Donors in the United States, Italy and Spain gave samples during acute or convalescent COVID-19. PBMCs, B-cell-depleted T cells, or T cells provided the cDNA or gDNA that made up the material.

Methods used by the authors: Amplified reference gene primers provided the basis for estimating nucleated cell counts. Profiling relied on immunoSEQ multiplex PCR, and the TCRdb table lists in-frame clones only, not all of them. From that table come the V and J calls and clone size; the DNA was used to work out D and trimming. The profile shows 350,000 to 400,000 clones, around 89% of them singletons. After removal of 3 bases from V and 6 bases from J, the junction contained 3 bases not matched to a gene. Germline-derived CDR1 and CDR2 are SGDLS and YYNGEE. This CDR3 region has 15 residues. Seattle's enrolled individuals joined amid active infection and were then monitored longitudinally.

The material sequenced was peripheral blood. The chain employs TRBV9 and TRBJ1-6; TRBD1 matches 10 bases. The source of this sequence is a woman aged 30 to 39 with COVID-19, enrolled during active disease. The CDR3 here is CASSGRQGANSPLHF. The CDR3 region has the DNA TGTGCCAGCAGCGGAAGACAGGGGGCTAATTCACCCCTCCACTTT. Together with reference TRBV9 and TRBJ1-6, the CDR3 gives the full variable domain: DSGVTQTPKHLITATGQRVTLRCSPRSGDLSVYWYQQSLDQGLQFLIQYYNGEERAKGNILERFSAQQFPDLHSELNLSSLELGDSALYFCASSGRQGANSPLHFGNGTRLTVT.